This T cell receptor (beta chain) was identified in a study of molecular identifiers for immune sequencing clone quantification. General observations from the study: Even with some 960,000 naive cells present, spiked Jurkat TCR RNA from one cell was reportedly detectable.

As previously described, bulk TCR libraries were made using listed TCR primers. TCRdb processed the PCR reads anew with MiXCR; each CDR3 protein has one entry. The sample has about 320,000 distinct CDR3 sequences; about a quarter are singletons. Germline V CDR1 and CDR2: MNHNY, SVGAGI (reference sequence). V lost 0 bases, J lost 0 bases, and 1 base stayed unmatched. CDR3 length: 16 amino acids. This clonotype has only a few counts. Its antigen is currently unknown. The specimen was naive CD8+ T cells from blood, with Jurkat cell RNA spiked in. Subset described: FACS-sorted CD8+CD4-CCR7+CD45RA+ naive T cells. This chain connects TRBV6-6 to TRBJ2-3; 9 bases agree with TRBD2. The receptor's source is a human donor in good health. Some libraries in this study had Jurkat cell RNA spiked in. CDR3 nucleotide sequence: TGTGCCAGCAGTTACTCTAGCGGGGGAAGCACAGATACGCAGTATTTT. Its translation: CASSYSSGGSTDTQYF.